These 22 T cell receptor beta chains came from one sample sequenced in a study of shared clonotypes between healthy human individuals. Assay used: immunoSEQ multiplex PCR; TCRdb lists only in-frame clones, some missing. The sample contains more than 200,000 clones, over 60% of which appear only once. The sample taken for sequencing was memory CD4+ T cells sorted from blood. Subset noted: CD45RA-negative fraction. The receptors shown here come from a man aged 25-45 years in good health.

This clone was seen more than once but under ten times. The chain combines TRBV10-1 with TRBJ2-1; 8 nucleotides match TRBD2. This CDR3 has 16 amino acids. Trimming took 4 bases from V and 0 from J; bases not matched to a gene: 5. CDR1 is WNHNN and CDR2 is SYGVQD in the germline V gene (reference sequence). This chain's CDR3 is CASSVLAEPSYNEQFF. Written as DNA, the CDR3 is TGCGCCAGCAGTGTACTAGCGGAACCCTCCTACAATGAGCAGTTCTTC.

J is TRBJ1-1 and V is TRBV6-1, with D maybe TRBD1 (5 bases). Germline V gene lookup returns CDR1 MNHNS and CDR2 SASEGT. Trimming left V 2 bases short and J 8 bases short, with 9 bases between. This CDR3 comprises 12 residues. The chain's CDR3 is CASSEWGVEAFF. The CDR3 bases are TGTGCCAGCAGTGAATGGGGCGTAGAAGCTTTCTTT.

The chain uses TRBV5-1 and TRBJ2-1; tentatively, D is TRBD2 (5 bases). Germline values: CDR1 SGHRS, CDR2 YFSETQ. CDR3 length: 13 residues. V was shortened by 6 bases and J by 4 bases, with 11 bases between the two germline ends. The CDR3 loop reads CASTRPGYNEQFF. The CDR3, as DNA: TGCGCCAGCACGCGACCGGGATACAATGAGCAGTTCTTC.

This clone was observed a few times. Other nucleotide sequences from this sample produce the same CDR3. The chain uses TRBV7-9 and TRBJ1-4, with TRBD1 matching over 8 bases. Germline CDR1 SEHNR, CDR2 FQNEAQ (reference sequence). The CDR3 contains 15 residues. J lost 5 bases, V lost 5 bases, and 7 bases had no gene match. CDR3 region: CASSPQGGENEKLFF. In nucleotides, the CDR3 is TGTGCCAGCAGCCCACAGGGGGGCGAGAATGAAAAACTGTTTTTT.

This chain links TRBV9 with TRBJ2-7; TRBD1 matches 12 bases. V shed 0 bases, J shed 5 bases, and the junction held 6 bases outside the gene matches. This CDR3 contains 16 residues. Germline CDR1 reads SGDLS; CDR2 reads YYNGEE. The CDR3, as DNA: TGTGCCAGCAGCGTAGATGTCGGGACAGGGGGCCACGAGCAGTACTTC. It translates to CASSVDVGTGGHEQYF.

J is TRBJ2-1 and V is TRBV5-6; no clear D gene. V was cut by 5 bases and J by 6 bases, with 24 bases left in between. The germline CDR1 and CDR2 sequences are SGHDT and YYEEEE. The CDR3 has 17 amino acids. Here the CDR3 DNA reads TGTGCCAGCAGTTTACGTGCACTCCCCCCAATGGGCAATGAGCAGTTCTTC. As protein: CASSLRALPPMGNEQFF. The full variable domain, rest sourced from reference TRBV5-6 and TRBJ2-1, is DAGVTQSPTHLIKTRGQQVTLRCSPKSGHDTVSWYQQALGQGPQFIFQYYEEEERQRGNFPDRFSGHQFPNYSSELNVNALLLGDSALYLCASSLRALPPMGNEQFFGPGTRLTVL.

The chain uses TRBV9 and TRBJ2-5; possible D gene TRBD1, 6 bases. The CDR3 covers 16 residues. V dropped 5 bases and J dropped 1 base, with 18 bases sitting between them. The germline V gene encodes CDR1 SGDLS and CDR2 YYNGEE. This CDR3 reads CASSIWDKTTQETQYF. The CDR3 DNA sequence: TGTGCCAGCAGTATCTGGGACAAGACGACCCAAGAGACCCAGTACTTC. Together with reference TRBV9 and TRBJ2-5, the CDR3 gives the full variable domain: DSGVTQTPKHLITATGQRVTLRCSPRSGDLSVYWYQQSLDQGLQFLIQYYNGEERAKGNILERFSAQQFPDLHSELNLSSLELGDSALYFCASSIWDKTTQETQYFGPGTRLLVL.

The rearrangement links TRBV28 to TRBJ1-5, with D possibly being TRBD1 (6 bases). With 1 base removed from V and 7 bases from J, the gap between germline ends came to 20 bases. CDR3 length: 17 amino acids. Germline loops: CDR1 MDHEN, CDR2 SYDVKM. CDR3: CASSLFPQGGVQQPQHF. The CDR3 DNA reads as TGTGCCAGCAGTTTATTTCCCCAAGGGGGGGTGCAGCAGCCCCAGCATTTT.

In DNA, the CDR3 is TGTGCCAGCAGTGAATCCGCTCCTCGGGAAGAGACCCAGTACTTC. Translation: CASSESAPREETQYF. The chain carries TRBV2 and TRBJ2-5; D not certain. Trimming left V 2 bases short and J 3 bases short, with 13 bases between. The CDR3 contains 15 residues. From germline, CDR1 is SNHLY and CDR2 FYNNEI.

The V gene is TRBV28, the J gene TRBJ2-3, with D perhaps matching TRBD2 (6 bases). Germline V gene sequence: CDR1 MDHEN, CDR2 SYDVKM. The CDR3 contains 15 residues. Trimming pared 8 bases from V and 2 bases from J, leaving 17 bases between. The CDR3 DNA sequence: TGTGCCAGCGCCCCGATTAGCGGATACACAGATACGCAGTATTTT. It yields the protein CASAPISGYTDTQYF. Complete variable domain (other parts from reference TRBV28 and TRBJ2-3): DVKVTQSSRYLVKRTGEKVFLECVQDMDHENMFWYRQDPGLGLRLIYFSYDVKMKEKGDIPEGYSVSREKKERFSLILESASTNQTSMYLCASAPISGYTDTQYFGPGTRLTVL.

The gene calls are TRBV6-1 and TRBJ2-3, with a weak D call TRBD1 (6 bases). The ends were cut back, 3 bases at V and 0 bases at J, with 10 bases in the middle. CDR3 length: 15 amino acids. The germline CDR1 and CDR2 sequences are MNHNS and SASEGT. The CDR3 bases are TGTGCCAGCAGTGATTGGCAGGGGAGCACAGATACGCAGTATTTT. It is translated as CASSDWQGSTDTQYF.

The chain is built from TRBV5-5 and TRBJ1-5; no clear D. Deletions cut 3 bases from V and 7 bases from J, with 11 bases between. The CDR3 consists of 13 residues. Germline V lookup: CDR1 SGHKS, CDR2 YYEKEE (reference sequence). CDR3 protein: CASSYGDQQPQHF. Here the CDR3 DNA reads TGTGCCAGCAGCTATGGGGATCAGCAGCCCCAGCATTTT.

This clone came up many times. The rearrangement joins TRBV7-2 to TRBJ1-5, with 10 bases fitting TRBD1. This CDR3 has 15 residues. Germline CDR1 is SGHTA and CDR2 is FQGNSA. V was pared by 6 bases and J by 5 bases, with 7 bases of the junction left unmatched. This CDR3 is CASRPLDRGHQPQHF. In DNA form, the CDR3 reads TGTGCCAGCAGGCCGCTCGACAGGGGGCATCAGCCCCAGCATTTT.

The CDR3 here is CASSQQISGGTDTQYF. In DNA form, the CDR3 reads TGCGCCAGCAGCCAACAAATTAGCGGAGGCACAGATACGCAGTATTTT. The rearrangement joins TRBV4-3 to TRBJ2-3; D may be TRBD2 (6 bases). Germline assignment: CDR1 LGHNA and CDR2 YSLEER. The CDR3 sequence is 16 residues long. V lost 2 bases and J lost 1, with 13 bases in between.

J is TRBJ2-1 and V is TRBV7-3, with TRBD2 identical over 11 bases. CDR3 size: 15 residues. Germline V lookup: CDR1 SGHTA, CDR2 FQGTGA. Trimming cost V 4 bases and J 5 bases; bases outside gene matches: 4. For the CDR3, the DNA is TGTGCCAGCAGCTACCAACTAGCGGGAGACAATGAGCAGTTCTTC. This translates into CASSYQLAGDNEQFF.

This chain uses TRBV19 with TRBJ2-7, with D tentatively TRBD1 (6 bases). The CDR3 loop spans 16 amino acids. Germline values: CDR1 LNHDA, CDR2 SQIVND (reference sequence). Trimming shortened V by 10 bases and J by 2 bases, and 24 bases separated the two germline ends. This chain's CDR3 is CATSRTPGAKPYEQYF. CDR3 bases: TGTGCCACCTCCCGTACCCCAGGGGCCAAGCCCTACGAGCAGTACTTC. Full variable domain (outside the CDR3, taken from reference TRBV19 and TRBJ2-7): DGGITQSPKYLFRKEGQNVTLSCEQNLNHDAMYWYRQDPGQGLRLIYYSQIVNDFQKGDIAEGYSVSREKKESFPLTVTSAQKNPTAFYLCATSRTPGAKPYEQYFGPGTRLTVT.

J is TRBJ1-5 and V is TRBV6-6; D ambiguous. CDR1 MNHNY and CDR2 SVGAGI come from the germline V gene (reference sequence). V shed 0 bases and J shed 6 bases, with 12 bases lying between them. The CDR3 contains 15 residues. The CDR3 reads CASSYSTGTSQPQHF. For the CDR3, the DNA is TGTGCCAGCAGTTACTCGACGGGAACGAGTCAGCCCCAGCATTTT.

The chain is built from TRBV7-8 and TRBJ2-1; 11 nucleotides agree with TRBD2. The V gene's germline CDR1 is SGHVS and CDR2 FQNEAQ. The V gene end was trimmed by 2 bases and the J gene end by 2 bases; junction bases not matched to a gene: 5. The CDR3 covers 17 residues. CDR3 DNA: TGTGCCAGCAGCTTACTTTATAGCGGGAGGGCCTACAATGAGCAGTTCTTC. Translation gives CASSLLYSGRAYNEQFF.

The chain employs TRBV7-2 and TRBJ2-5; D is unclear. The CDR3 sequence is 13 residues long. The germline V gene has CDR1 SGHTA and CDR2 FQGNSA. V lost 5 bases, J lost 3 bases, and 10 bases lay in between. The CDR3 reads CASSARRKETQYF. As DNA, the CDR3 is TGTGCCAGCAGCGCGCGGAGAAAAGAGACCCAGTACTTC. Based on the CDR3 plus reference TRBV7-2 and TRBJ2-5, the full variable domain is GAGVSQSPSNKVTEKGKDVELRCDPISGHTALYWYRQSLGQGLEFLIYFQGNSAPDKSGLPSDRFSAERTGGSVSTLTIQRTQQEDSAVYLCASSARRKETQYFGPGTRLLVL.

The V call is TRBV6-1, the J call TRBJ2-1; 11 nucleotides match TRBD2. V trimming: 2 bases; J trimming: 5 bases; junction bases outside the gene matches: 5. The CDR3 extends over 16 amino acids. Germline lookup yields CDR1 MNHNS and CDR2 SASEGT. CDR3 bases: TGTGCCAGCAGTGAACCCATACTAGCGGGAGACAATGAGCAGTTCTTC. Its protein product is CASSEPILAGDNEQFF.

This clone was detected only a few times. The chain couples TRBV5-4 to TRBJ2-3; weak D call: TRBD2 (5 bases). V was pared by 2 bases and J by 0 bases, with 13 bases between. The CDR3 spans 16 residues. CDR1 is SGHNT, CDR2 YYREEE, per germline (reference sequence). For the CDR3, the DNA is TGTGCCAGCAGCTTAGGAGCGGTACTTAGCACAGATACGCAGTATTTT. Residues: CASSLGAVLSTDTQYF. The whole variable domain, filled in from reference TRBV5-4 and TRBJ2-3, reads ETGVTQSPTHLIKTRGQQVTLRCSSQSGHNTVSWYQQALGQGPQFIFQYYREEENGRGNFPPRFSGLQFPNYSSELNVNALELDDSALYLCASSLGAVLSTDTQYFGPGTRLTVL.

This rearrangement joins TRBV28 to TRBJ2-7; 10 bases align to TRBD1. The CDR3 has 16 residues. Losses at the gene ends were 2 bases for V and 4 bases for J; bases not matched to a gene: 8. CDR1 and CDR2 (germline): MDHEN, SYDVKM. This chain's CDR3 is CASSLTYGQGDYEQYF. CDR3 in DNA: TGTGCCAGCAGTTTAACCTACGGACAGGGGGATTACGAGCAGTACTTC. The whole variable domain, remainder taken from reference TRBV28 and TRBJ2-7, is DVKVTQSSRYLVKRTGEKVFLECVQDMDHENMFWYRQDPGLGLRLIYFSYDVKMKEKGDIPEGYSVSREKKERFSLILESASTNQTSMYLCASSLTYGQGDYEQYFGPGTRLTVT.